In its sample, the clone carrying this T cell receptor (beta chain) was seen a few times. What it binds is unknown. Combining a sample-barcoded 5' primer with a J-beta primer mix, a second PCR ran for about 6 to 11 cycles. MiXCR was run by TCRdb on the 5' RACE reads, yielding one entry per CDR3 protein. The table shows about 570,000 distinct CDR3 sequences, with about 27% occurring only once. The germline gives CDR1 MNHEY, CDR2 SMNVEV (reference sequence). Between the trimmed V and J ends, which lost 8 bases and 3 bases, there was a span of 19 bases. The CDR3 covers 15 residues. This record comes from a study of blood T cells in healthy people across ages. Study-wide findings and caveats: TCR beta diversity per million T cells fell roughly linearly with age. What prevented conclusive comparison of naive and antigen-experienced cells was that PBMCs were unsorted.

These data were also reused for a study on T cells of mothers and their children. That paper notes: Study donors consisted of three healthy Caucasian mothers and their six children. Biologically related mothers and children overlapped slightly more than unrelated pairs, a non-significant difference.

This chain connects TRBV27 to TRBJ2-5; D possibly corresponds to TRBD1 (6 bases). This TCR derives from a boy aged 2 to 9 in good health. Input material: blood. The CDR3 DNA follows: TGTGCCAGCGCCCCAACGGCAGGGGAGAAAGAGACCCAGTACTTC. It yields the protein CASAPTAGEKETQYF.